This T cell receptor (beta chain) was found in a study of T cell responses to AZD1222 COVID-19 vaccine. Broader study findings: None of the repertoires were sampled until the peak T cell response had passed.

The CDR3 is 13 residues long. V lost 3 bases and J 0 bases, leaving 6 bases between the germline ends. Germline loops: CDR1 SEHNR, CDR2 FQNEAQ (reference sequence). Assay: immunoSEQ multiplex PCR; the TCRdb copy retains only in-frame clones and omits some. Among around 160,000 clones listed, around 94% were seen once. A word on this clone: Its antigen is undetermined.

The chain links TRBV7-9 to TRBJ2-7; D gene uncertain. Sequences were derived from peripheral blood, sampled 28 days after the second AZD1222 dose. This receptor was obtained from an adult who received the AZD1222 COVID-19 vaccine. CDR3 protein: CASSLESSYEQYF. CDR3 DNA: TGTGCCAGCAGCTTGGAGAGCTCCTACGAGCAGTACTTC.